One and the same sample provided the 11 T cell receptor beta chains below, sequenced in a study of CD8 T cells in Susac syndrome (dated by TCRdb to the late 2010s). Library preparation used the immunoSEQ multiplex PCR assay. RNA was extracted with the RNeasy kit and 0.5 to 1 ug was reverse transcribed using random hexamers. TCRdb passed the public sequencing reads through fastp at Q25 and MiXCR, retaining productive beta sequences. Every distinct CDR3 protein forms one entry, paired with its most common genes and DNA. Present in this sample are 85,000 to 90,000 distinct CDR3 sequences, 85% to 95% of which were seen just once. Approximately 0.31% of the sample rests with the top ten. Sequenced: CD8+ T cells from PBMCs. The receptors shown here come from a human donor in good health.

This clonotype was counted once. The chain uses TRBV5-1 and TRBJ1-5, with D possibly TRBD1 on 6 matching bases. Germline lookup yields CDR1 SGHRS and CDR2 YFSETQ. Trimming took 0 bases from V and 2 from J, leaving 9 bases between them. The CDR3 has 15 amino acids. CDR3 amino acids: CASSLEAGGNQPQHF. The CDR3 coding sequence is TGCGCCAGCAGCTTGGAGGCAGGGGGCAATCAGCCCCAGCATTTT.

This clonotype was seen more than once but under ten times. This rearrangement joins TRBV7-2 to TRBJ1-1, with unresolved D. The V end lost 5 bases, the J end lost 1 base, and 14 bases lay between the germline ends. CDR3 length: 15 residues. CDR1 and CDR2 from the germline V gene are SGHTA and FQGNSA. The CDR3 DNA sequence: TGTGCCAGCAGCCCGACCCCCCAGGAGAACACTGAAGCTTTCTTT. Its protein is CASSPTPQENTEAFF.

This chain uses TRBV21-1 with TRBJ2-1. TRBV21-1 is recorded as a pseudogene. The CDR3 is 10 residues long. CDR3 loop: CASSKKIKFF. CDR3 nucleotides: TGTGCCAGCAGCAAAAAGATAAAATTCTTC.

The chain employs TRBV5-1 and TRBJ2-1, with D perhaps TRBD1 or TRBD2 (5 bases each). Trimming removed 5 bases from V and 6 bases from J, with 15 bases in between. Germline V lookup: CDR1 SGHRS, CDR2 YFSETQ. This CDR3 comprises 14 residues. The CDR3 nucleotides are TGCGCCAGCAGTGGGGGACGGGGCGGCAATGAGCAGTTCTTC. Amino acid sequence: CASSGGRGGNEQFF. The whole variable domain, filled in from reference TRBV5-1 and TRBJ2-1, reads KAGVTQTPRYLIKTRGQQVTLSCSPISGHRSVSWYQQTPGQGLQFLFEYFSETQRNKGNFPGRFSGRQFSNSRSEMNVSTLELGDSALYLCASSGGRGGNEQFFGPGTRLTVL.

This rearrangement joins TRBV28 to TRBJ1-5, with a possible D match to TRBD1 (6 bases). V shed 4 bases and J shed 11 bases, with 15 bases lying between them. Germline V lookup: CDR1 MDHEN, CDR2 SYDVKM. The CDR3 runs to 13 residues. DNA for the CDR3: TGTGCCAGCAGTTATGGGGGGGGCGGTGCCCAGCATTTT. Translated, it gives CASSYGGGGAQHF.

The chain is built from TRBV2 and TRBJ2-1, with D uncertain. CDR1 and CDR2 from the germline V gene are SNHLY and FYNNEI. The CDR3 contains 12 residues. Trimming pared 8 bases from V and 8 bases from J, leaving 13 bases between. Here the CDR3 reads CASSWALDEQFF. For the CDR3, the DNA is TGTGCCAGCTCCTGGGCCCTTGATGAGCAGTTCTTC.

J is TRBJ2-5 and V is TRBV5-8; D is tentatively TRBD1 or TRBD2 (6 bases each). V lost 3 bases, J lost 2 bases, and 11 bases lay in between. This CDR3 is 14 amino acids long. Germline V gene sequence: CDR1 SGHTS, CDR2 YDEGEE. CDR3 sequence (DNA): TGTGCCAGCAGCTGGGGGGCCGTACAAGAGACCCAGTACTTC. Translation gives CASSWGAVQETQYF.

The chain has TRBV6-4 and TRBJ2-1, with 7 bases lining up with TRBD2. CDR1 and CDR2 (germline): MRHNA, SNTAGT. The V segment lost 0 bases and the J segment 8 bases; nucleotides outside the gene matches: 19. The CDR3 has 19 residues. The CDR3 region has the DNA TGTGCCAGCAGTGACTCTCCGGGGACTCGGTCCCGGGGGGTCTATGAGCAGTTCTTC. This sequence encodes CASSDSPGTRSRGVYEQFF.

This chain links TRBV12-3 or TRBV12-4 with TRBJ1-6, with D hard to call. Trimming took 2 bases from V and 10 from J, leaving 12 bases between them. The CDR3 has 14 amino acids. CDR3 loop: CASSLMGPESPLHF. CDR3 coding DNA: TGTGCCAGCAGTTTAATGGGCCCGGAATCACCCCTCCACTTT.

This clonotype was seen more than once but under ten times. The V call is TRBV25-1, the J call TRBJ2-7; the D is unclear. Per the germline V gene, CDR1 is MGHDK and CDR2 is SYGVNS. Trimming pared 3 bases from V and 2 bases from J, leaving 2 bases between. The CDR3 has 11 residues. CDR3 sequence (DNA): TGTGCCAGCAGTGATACCTACGAGCAGTACTTC. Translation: CASSDTYEQYF.

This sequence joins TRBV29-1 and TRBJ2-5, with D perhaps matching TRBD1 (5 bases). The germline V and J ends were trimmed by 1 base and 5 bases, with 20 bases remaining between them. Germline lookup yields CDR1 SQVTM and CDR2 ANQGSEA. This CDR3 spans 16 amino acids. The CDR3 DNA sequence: TGCAGCGTTGAAGGGACATCGGGCCAAGAAAAGGAGACCCAGTACTTC. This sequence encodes CSVEGTSGQEKETQYF.